This T cell receptor (beta chain) was sequenced during a study of CD8 T cells in ankylosing spondylitis. Study-level points and caveats: Researchers reportedly found disease-linked clones significantly enriched in matched ankylosing spondylitis synovial fluid. Disease-linked clones, CD8+, were relatively rare in peripheral blood.

TCRdb analysed the 5' RACE reads with MiXCR anew, one entry per CDR3 protein. The sample gives tens of thousands of distinct CDR3 sequences, just under 4% of which show up once; around 3.6% is in the top ten. This clonotype was found many times. The antigen is not known. This CDR3 spans 14 amino acids. V was pared by 4 bases and J by 4 bases, with 14 bases between. The germline V gene has CDR1 SGDLS and CDR2 YYNGEE. The material sequenced was blood, either unsorted or a sorted T cell fraction (not recorded which). The TCR sequence derives from a female donor with ankylosing spondylitis or in good health (not recorded which). The rearrangement joins TRBV9 to TRBJ2-5; D gene unclear. The chain's CDR3 is CASSRRAVGETQYF. The CDR3 DNA follows: TGTGCCAGCAGCCGTAGGGCGGTTGGAGAGACCCAGTACTTC.